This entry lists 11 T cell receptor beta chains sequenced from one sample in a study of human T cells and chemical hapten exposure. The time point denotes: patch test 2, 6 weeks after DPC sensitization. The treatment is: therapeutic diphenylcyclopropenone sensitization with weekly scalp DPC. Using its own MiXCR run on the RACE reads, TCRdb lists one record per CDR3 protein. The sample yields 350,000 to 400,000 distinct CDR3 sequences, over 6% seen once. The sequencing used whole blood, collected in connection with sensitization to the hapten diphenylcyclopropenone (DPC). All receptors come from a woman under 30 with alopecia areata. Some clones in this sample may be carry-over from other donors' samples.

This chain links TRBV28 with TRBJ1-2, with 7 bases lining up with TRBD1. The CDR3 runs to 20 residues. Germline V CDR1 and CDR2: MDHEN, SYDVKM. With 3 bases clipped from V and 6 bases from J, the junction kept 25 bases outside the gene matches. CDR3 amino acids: CASSLDLEVLVGQWGDGYTF. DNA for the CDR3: TGTGCCAGCAGTTTGGACCTGGAGGTTCTGGTGGGACAGTGGGGAGATGGCTACACCTTC.

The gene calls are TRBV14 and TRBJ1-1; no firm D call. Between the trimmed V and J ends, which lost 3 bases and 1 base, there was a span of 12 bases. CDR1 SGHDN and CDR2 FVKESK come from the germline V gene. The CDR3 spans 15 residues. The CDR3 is CASSHRPAPNTEAFF. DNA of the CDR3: TGTGCCAGCAGCCATAGACCAGCCCCGAACACTGAAGCTTTCTTT.

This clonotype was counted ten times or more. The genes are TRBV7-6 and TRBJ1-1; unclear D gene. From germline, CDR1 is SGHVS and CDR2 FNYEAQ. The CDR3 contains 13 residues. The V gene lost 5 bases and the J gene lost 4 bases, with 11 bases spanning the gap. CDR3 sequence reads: CASSQSEATEAFF. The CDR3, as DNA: TGTGCCAGCAGCCAGTCCGAAGCCACTGAAGCTTTCTTT.

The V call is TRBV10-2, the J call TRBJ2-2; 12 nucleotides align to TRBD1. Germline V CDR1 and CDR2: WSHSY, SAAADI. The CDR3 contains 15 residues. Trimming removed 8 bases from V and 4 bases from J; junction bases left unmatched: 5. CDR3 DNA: TGCGCCAGCTTATGGGGACAGGGGGCCACCGGGGAGCTGTTTTTT. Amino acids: CASLWGQGATGELFF.

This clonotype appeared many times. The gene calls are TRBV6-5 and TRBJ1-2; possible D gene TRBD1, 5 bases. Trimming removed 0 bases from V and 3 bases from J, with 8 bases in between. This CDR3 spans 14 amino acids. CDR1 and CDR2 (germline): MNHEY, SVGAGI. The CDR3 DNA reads TGTGCCAGCAGTTACTCGAGGGGCGACTATGGCTACACCTTC. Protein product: CASSYSRGDYGYTF.

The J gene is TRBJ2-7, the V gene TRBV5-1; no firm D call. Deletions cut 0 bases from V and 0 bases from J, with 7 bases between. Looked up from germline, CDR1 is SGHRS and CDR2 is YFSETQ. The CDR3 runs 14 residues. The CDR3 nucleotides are TGCGCCAGCAGCTTGGGGGCGCCCTCCTACGAGCAGTACTTC. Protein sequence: CASSLGAPSYEQYF.

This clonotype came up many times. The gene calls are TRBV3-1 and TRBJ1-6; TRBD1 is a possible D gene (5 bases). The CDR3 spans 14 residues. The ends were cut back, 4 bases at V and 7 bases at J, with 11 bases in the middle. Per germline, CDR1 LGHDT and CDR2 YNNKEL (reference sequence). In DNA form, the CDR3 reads TGTGCCAGCAGCCTCGACAGCAACAATTCACCCCTCCACTTT. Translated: CASSLDSNNSPLHF.

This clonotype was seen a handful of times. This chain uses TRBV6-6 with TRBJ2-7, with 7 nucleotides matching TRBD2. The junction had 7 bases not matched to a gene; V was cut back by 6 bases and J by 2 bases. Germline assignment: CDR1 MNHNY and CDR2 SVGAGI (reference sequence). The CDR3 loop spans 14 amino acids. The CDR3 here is CASRPAGTTYEQYF. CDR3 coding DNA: TGTGCCAGCAGGCCGGCAGGGACTACCTACGAGCAGTACTTC.

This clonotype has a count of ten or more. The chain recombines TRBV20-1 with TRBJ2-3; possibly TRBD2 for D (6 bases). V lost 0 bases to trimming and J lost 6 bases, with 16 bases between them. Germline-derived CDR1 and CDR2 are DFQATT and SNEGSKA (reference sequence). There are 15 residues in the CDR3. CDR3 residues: CSARDPLAGRDTQYF. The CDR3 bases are TGCAGTGCTAGAGACCCCCTGGCAGGGAGGGATACGCAGTATTTT.

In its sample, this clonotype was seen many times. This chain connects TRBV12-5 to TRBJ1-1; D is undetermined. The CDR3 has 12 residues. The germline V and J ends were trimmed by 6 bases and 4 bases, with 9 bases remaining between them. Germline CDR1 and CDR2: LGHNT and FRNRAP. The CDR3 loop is CASGFASTEAFF. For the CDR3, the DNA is TGTGCTAGTGGGTTTGCCAGCACTGAAGCTTTCTTT.

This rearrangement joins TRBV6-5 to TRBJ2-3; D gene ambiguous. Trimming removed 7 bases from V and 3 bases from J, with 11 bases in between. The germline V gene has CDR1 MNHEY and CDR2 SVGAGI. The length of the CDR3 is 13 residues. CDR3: CASKTEITDTQYF. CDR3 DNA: TGTGCCAGCAAAACAGAAATTACAGATACGCAGTATTTT.